Each of the 13 T cell receptor beta chains below was sequenced from the same sample in a study of control samples from healthy donors and cancer patients. Clones were sequenced by immunoSEQ multiplex PCR, and TCRdb holds only the in-frame ones, with some missing. This table has 130,000 or so clones, more than 75% appearing once. Sequencing used blood. The receptors derive from a man between 60 and 75 years old in good health.

The chain uses TRBV7-2 and TRBJ2-3; TRBD2 aligns across 10 bases. Looked up from germline, CDR1 is SGHTA and CDR2 is FQGNSA. The V segment lost 3 bases and the J segment 5 bases; nucleotides outside the gene matches: 17. The CDR3 runs 19 residues. CDR3 coding DNA: TGTGCCAGCAGCTTCCGTGGAGTAGTTAGCGGGGGGCCTCAAGATACGCAGTATTTT. It encodes CASSFRGVVSGGPQDTQYF.

CDR3 sequence: CASSRRLDREDNQPQHF. CDR3 nucleotide sequence: TGCGCCAGCAGCCGCCGACTTGACAGGGAGGACAATCAGCCCCAGCATTTT. The V call is TRBV4-1, the J call TRBJ1-5, with 7 bases identical to TRBD1. Germline CDR1 reads MGHRA; CDR2 reads YSYEKL. The CDR3 length is 17 residues. The trim removed 4 bases at V and 3 bases at J, leaving 12 bases unmatched.

With respect to this clone: Mismatch with germline at one junction end may stem from a read error. The sample contains more than one DNA sequence encoding this CDR3. The chain links TRBV9 to TRBJ2-2; D is ambiguous. Germline CDR1 and CDR2: SGDLS and YYNGEE. The CDR3 loop spans 13 amino acids. The CDR3 here is CASSTQQTGELFF. In DNA, the CDR3 is TGCGCCAGCAGCACACAACAGACCGGGGAGCTGTTTTTT. Drawing the rest from reference TRBV9 and TRBJ2-2, the complete variable domain is DSGVTQTPKHLITATGQRVTLRCSPRSGDLSVYWYQQSLDQGLQFLIQYYNGEERAKGNILERFSAQQFPDLHSELNLSSLELGDSALYFCASSTQQTGELFFGEGSRLTVL.

The chain joins TRBV4-1 to TRBJ1-5; D is perhaps TRBD1 (5 bases). The CDR3 is 17 amino acids. Germline V gives CDR1 MGHRA, CDR2 YSYEKL. V gave up 0 bases and J gave up 1 base, with 13 bases separating them. CDR3 sequence reads: CASSQEGGTFSNQPQHF. CDR3 DNA sequence: TGCGCCAGCAGCCAAGAGGGGGGGACTTTCAGCAATCAGCCCCAGCATTTT.

The gene calls are TRBV6-6 and TRBJ1-1; D uncertain. The CDR3 has 10 amino acids. Germline CDR1 and CDR2: MNHNY and SVGAGI (reference sequence). Deletions cut 6 bases from V and 3 bases from J, with 2 bases between. The CDR3 spells CASSYTEAFF. CDR3 in DNA: TGTGCCAGCAGCTACACTGAAGCTTTCTTT.

V is TRBV6-6 and J is TRBJ1-2, with D unclear. V was shortened by 5 bases and J by 4 bases, with 8 bases between the two germline ends. CDR3 length: 12 amino acids. Looked up from germline, CDR1 is MNHNY and CDR2 is SVGAGI (reference sequence). The chain's CDR3 is CASSPDVYGYTF. The CDR3 nucleotides read TGTGCCAGCAGTCCCGACGTCTATGGCTACACCTTC.

This rearrangement joins TRBV30 to TRBJ1-1; D is unresolved. CDR1 is GTSNPN and CDR2 is SVGIG in the germline V gene (reference sequence). The CDR3 has 12 residues. Trimming removed 4 bases at V and 11 bases at J, with 17 bases between. CDR3 sequence: CAWMKPSWWAFF. The CDR3 DNA follows: TGTGCCTGGATGAAACCCTCCTGGTGGGCTTTCTTT. Full variable domain (outside the CDR3, taken from reference TRBV30 and TRBJ1-1): SQTIHQWPATLVQPVGSPLSLECTVEGTSNPNLYWYRQAAGRGLQLLFYSVGIGQISSEVPQNLSASRPQDRQFILSSKKLLLSDSGFYLCAWMKPSWWAFFGQGTRLTVV.

This chain uses TRBV6-1 with TRBJ2-2; D is uncertain. Germline CDR1 is MNHNS and CDR2 is SASEGT. V dropped 2 bases and J dropped 6 bases, with 4 bases sitting between them. This CDR3 region has 12 residues. CDR3 protein: CASSEPPGELFF. CDR3 in DNA: TGTGCCAGCAGTGAACCGCCCGGGGAGCTGTTTTTT.

The chain carries TRBV6-1 and TRBJ1-5; no firm D call. The CDR3 loop spans 14 amino acids. Germline assignment: CDR1 MNHNS and CDR2 SASEGT. V was pared by 1 base and J by 4 bases, with 8 bases between. The CDR3 reads CASSEGAANQPQHF. The DNA of the CDR3 is TGTGCCAGCAGTGAAGGGGCCGCAAATCAGCCCCAGCATTTT.

As to this clone: Within the sample, other DNA sequences also encode this same CDR3. The V call is TRBV6-5, the J call TRBJ1-5; D unclear. In germline, CDR1 is MNHEY, CDR2 SVGAGI. The CDR3 contains 13 residues. V lost 0 bases and J lost 4, with 4 bases in between. CDR3 amino acids: CASSYSPNQPQHF. The CDR3 bases are TGTGCCAGCAGTTACTCCCCAAATCAGCCCCAGCATTTT.

The V gene is TRBV27, the J gene TRBJ2-7; D gene ambiguous. V lost 8 bases, J lost 1 base, and 15 bases lay in between. Germline assignment: CDR1 MNHEY and CDR2 SMNVEV (reference sequence). CDR3 size: 14 residues. CDR3 sequence reads: CASDDTLSSYEQYF. As DNA, the CDR3 is TGTGCCAGCGATGACACACTGTCATCCTACGAGCAGTACTTC.

This clone was observed a few times. Relative to the germline gene, one junction end is altered; a read error may explain this. The gene calls are TRBV19 and TRBJ1-1; D unclear. The length of the CDR3 is 13 residues. Germline V gene lookup returns CDR1 LNHDA and CDR2 SQIVND (reference sequence). In DNA, the CDR3 is TGTGCCAGCAGTACAGCTCTGAACACTGAAGCTTTCTTT. It specifies CASSTALNTEAFF.

V usage is TRBV30 and J usage is TRBJ1-5, with D maybe TRBD1 (5 bases). CDR1 is GTSNPN and CDR2 is SVGIG in the germline V gene (reference sequence). Trimming took 0 bases from V and 1 from J, leaving 19 bases between them. The CDR3 runs 18 residues. This chain's CDR3 is CAWSVRGWGLGSNQPQHF. Here the CDR3 DNA reads TGTGCCTGGAGTGTACGAGGGTGGGGCTTAGGGAGCAATCAGCCCCAGCATTTT.